This note documents a single TCR beta chain sequence. The sample comes from a study of tumor-infiltrating lymphocytes in glioblastoma multiforme. This CDR3 has 12 residues. The trim removed 6 bases at V and 6 bases at J, leaving 5 bases unmatched. Germline-derived CDR1 and CDR2 are DFQATT and SNEGSKA (reference sequence). Three nested ARM-PCR rounds with V-beta and C-beta primers built TCRB libraries. TCRB cDNA was made from around 0.5 ug total RNA. TCRdb re-derived calls from the multiplex PCR reads in MiXCR, one entry per CDR3 protein. The sample lists 25,000 to 40,000 distinct CDR3 sequences, roughly two thirds seen once, with 33% in the top ten.

The clonotype originates from a male donor with glioblastoma. J is TRBJ2-7 and V is TRBV20-1; 10 bases align to TRBD1. The sample was brain tumor tissue. The CDR3 region is CSAGTGAGEQYF. As DNA, the CDR3 is TGCAGTGCAGGGACAGGGGCGGGCGAGCAGTACTTC.